This T cell receptor beta chain was recorded in a study of CD8+ T cells in alopecia areata (dated by TCRdb to the late 2010s). For the wider study: To study T cell clonal expansion in alopecia areata, the researchers applied high-throughput TCRbeta sequencing to both the C3H/HeJ mouse model and human patients. Scalp tissue and sorted CD4+ and CD8+ peripheral blood T cells from patchy and totalis/universalis alopecia areata patients and from healthy controls were covered by human TCRbeta sequencing. Scalp clonality was compared among normal scalp (n=4), patchy alopecia areata scalp (n=8), and alopecia totalis/universalis scalp (n=8). RNA was obtained with the PAXgene miRNA kit for fixed scalp, the miRNeasy kit for PBMCs, and the RNeasy kit for mouse skin. TCRbeta CDR3 regions were amplified by immunoSEQ multiplex PCR with 35 Vbeta forward and 13 Jbeta reverse primers.

Lesional scalp punch biopsies and peripheral blood were collected from alopecia areata patients. PBMCs were isolated by density centrifugation and stained for CD3, CD4 and CD8, and CD4+ and CD8+ T cells were sorted on a FACSAria. Alopecia areata patients who were not treated were recruited through a multicenter biomarker study. In four or five patients from the biomarker study, the blood CD8+ T cells went through an additional sort into NKG2D-low and NKG2D-high fractions. The library was built by means of the immunoSEQ multiplex PCR assay. For TCR sequencing, RNA was extracted from every sample and reverse transcribed into cDNA to serve as template. First-strand cDNA was synthesized with SuperScript III using a 2:1 mix of oligo-dT and random hexamers. A synthetic immune receptor repertoire was used to gauge amplification bias, and whatever bias remained was removed computationally. Per the authors' processing: Raw reads were preprocessed for error removal, and CDR3 was defined according to IMGT conventions as running from the conserved cysteine to phenylalanine. Clonality was computed as 1 minus the Shannon entropy, with the entropy normalized by log2 of the number of productive unique TCRs. Whether each scalp clone was CD4 or CD8 was inferred by checking scalp TCRbeta sequences against the CD4 and CD8 repertoires from sorted blood. TCRdb re-hosts the immuneACCESS table, in-frame sequences only. Its copies lack some clones; in the studies checked, an unresolved V gene accounts for under half of them, and the cause for the rest is not known. From that table come the V and J calls and clone size; the DNA was used to work out D and trimming. This sample has approximately 58,000 clones in its table, and around 44% of those were observed once. Together, the top ten hold 45% to 60% of the sample.

What the research found in general, with its limitations: Unlike mouse skin, where gammadelta T cells dominate, normal human skin contains resident alphabeta T cells that get sequenced too, which complicates analysis of the scalp TCR repertoire. Shared TCR sequences between patients were less evident than in mice, which may be partly attributable to HLA diversity in the patient population. Compared with normal scalp, lesional scalp had higher clonality and more expanded CD8+ clones, particularly in alopecia totalis/universalis, a pattern that suggests antigenic drive.

This clone was counted only a few times. Its binding antigen is unknown. No base quality information exists; no much larger clone differs at one position. Taken from the germline V gene, the CDR1 and CDR2 loops are SGDLS and YYNGEE. The junction shows trimming of 3 bases on V and 5 bases on J, plus 8 bases between the germline ends. The CDR3 has 12 amino acids, counting the end cysteine and phenylalanine. The kept DNA is CDR3 alone, 36 bases in frame from the first base. The source material was NKG2D-low CD8+ T cells sorted from blood. The label giving this sample's cell subset or site can be read as: sorted CD8+ NKG2D-low blood T cells. The TCR originated in a human donor with alopecia areata. Here the chain combines TRBV9 and TRBJ2-5; the D segment cannot be called with confidence. The CDR3 protein sequence reads: CASSGHTETQYF. DNA sequence: TGTGCCAGCAGCGGCCACACTGAGACCCAGTACTTC.